The 5 T cell receptor beta chains given below trace back to one sample, sequenced in a study of beta chain features in type 1 diabetes. The study reverse transcribed the entire isolated RNA, so it sequenced expressed TCRB transcripts. Sequencing was performed with immunoSEQ multiplex PCR; in TCRdb, only in-frame clones are kept and a portion is missing. The sample gives about 340,000 clones, 7.5% to 9% of which show up once; more than 0.4% is in the top ten. Material for sequencing was central memory CD4+ T cells from blood. The receptors here all came from a young woman in good health.

V gene TRBV7-8 combines with J gene TRBJ2-2; a weak D match, TRBD2 (6 bases). The length of the CDR3 is 15 residues. V lost 5 bases, J lost 6 bases, and 16 bases lay in between. In germline, CDR1 is SGHVS, CDR2 FQNEAQ. The chain's CDR3 is CASSNTQTSSGELFF. The CDR3 bases are TGTGCCAGCAGCAATACACAAACTAGCTCCGGGGAGCTGTTTTTT.

This rearrangement joins TRBV6-6 to TRBJ1-3; 8 positions match TRBD1. CDR1 is MNHNY, CDR2 SVGAGI, per germline (reference sequence). The length of the CDR3 is 15 residues. Germline trimming cut 0 bases from V and 2 bases from J; bases unmatched to any gene: 0. CDR3 coding DNA: TGTGCCAGCAGTTACTCGACAGGGGCTGGAAACACCATATATTTT. It is translated as CASSYSTGAGNTIYF.

This clone was observed a few times. V and J are TRBV6-5 and TRBJ2-3; 8 bases map to TRBD2. There are 14 residues in the CDR3. V gave up 0 bases and J gave up 5 bases; unmatched junction bases: 1. Germline V gene lookup returns CDR1 MNHEY and CDR2 SVGAGI. CDR3 in DNA: TGTGCCAGCAGTTACTCCGGGACTAGAGATACGCAGTATTTT. Translated: CASSYSGTRDTQYF.

This clone occurred a few times. V gene TRBV7-8 combines with J gene TRBJ1-1; D gene uncertain. CDR1 and CDR2 from the germline V gene are SGHVS and FQNEAQ. The V end was cut by 1 base, the J end by 6 bases, with 6 bases between. This CDR3 has 12 amino acids. CDR3 coding DNA: TGTGCCAGCAGCTTAGTAGTCGCTGAAGCTTTCTTT. Protein product: CASSLVVAEAFF.

This clone was seen ten or more times. The CDR3 bases are TGTGCCAGCAGCAAAGCGTCAAGCACAGATACGCAGTATTTT. Residues: CASSKASSTDTQYF. V and J are TRBV21-1 and TRBJ2-3; whether TRBD1, the table's D call, matches the DNA was not checked. TRBV21-1 is shown as a pseudogene. The CDR3 has 14 residues.